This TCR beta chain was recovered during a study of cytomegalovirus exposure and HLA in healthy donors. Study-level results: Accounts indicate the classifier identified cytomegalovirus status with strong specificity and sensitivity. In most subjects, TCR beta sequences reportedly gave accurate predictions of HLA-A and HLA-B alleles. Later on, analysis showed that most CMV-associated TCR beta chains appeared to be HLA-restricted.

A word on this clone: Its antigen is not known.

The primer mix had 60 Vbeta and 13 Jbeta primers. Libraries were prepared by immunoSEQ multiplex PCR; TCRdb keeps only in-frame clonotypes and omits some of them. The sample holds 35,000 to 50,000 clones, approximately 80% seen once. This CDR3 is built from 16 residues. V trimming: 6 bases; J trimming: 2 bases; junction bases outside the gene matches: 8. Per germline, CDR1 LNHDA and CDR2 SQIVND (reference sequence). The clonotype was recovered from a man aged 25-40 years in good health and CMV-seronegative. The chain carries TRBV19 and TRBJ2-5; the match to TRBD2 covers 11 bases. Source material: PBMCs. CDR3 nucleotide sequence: TGTGCCAGTAGCACATCACGACTAGCGGGACAAGAGACCCAGTACTTC. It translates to CASSTSRLAGQETQYF. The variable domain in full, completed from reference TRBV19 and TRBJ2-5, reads DGGITQSPKYLFRKEGQNVTLSCEQNLNHDAMYWYRQDPGQGLRLIYYSQIVNDFQKGDIAEGYSVSREKKESFPLTVTSAQKNPTAFYLCASSTSRLAGQETQYFGPGTRLLVL.